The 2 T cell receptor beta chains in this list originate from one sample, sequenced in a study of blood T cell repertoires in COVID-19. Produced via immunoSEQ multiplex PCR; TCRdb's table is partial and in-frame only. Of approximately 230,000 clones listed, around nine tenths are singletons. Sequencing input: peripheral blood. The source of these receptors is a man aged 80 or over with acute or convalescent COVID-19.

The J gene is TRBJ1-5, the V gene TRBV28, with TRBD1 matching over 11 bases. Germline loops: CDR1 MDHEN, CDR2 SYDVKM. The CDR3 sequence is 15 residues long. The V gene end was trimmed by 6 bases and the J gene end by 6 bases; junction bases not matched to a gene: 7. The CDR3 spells CASSTPGTGGQPQHF. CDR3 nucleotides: TGTGCCAGCAGCACCCCCGGGACAGGGGGTCAGCCCCAGCATTTT.

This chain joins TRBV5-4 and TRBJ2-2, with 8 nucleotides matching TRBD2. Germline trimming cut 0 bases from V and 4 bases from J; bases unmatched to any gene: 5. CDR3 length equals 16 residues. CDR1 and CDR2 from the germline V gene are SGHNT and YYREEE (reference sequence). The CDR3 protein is CASSLATGRGTGELFF. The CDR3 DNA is TGTGCCAGCAGCTTGGCCACCGGGAGGGGCACCGGGGAGCTGTTTTTT. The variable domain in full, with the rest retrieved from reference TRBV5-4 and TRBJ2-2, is ETGVTQSPTHLIKTRGQQVTLRCSSQSGHNTVSWYQQALGQGPQFIFQYYREEENGRGNFPPRFSGLQFPNYSSELNVNALELDDSALYLCASSLATGRGTGELFFGEGSRLTVL.